One T cell receptor (beta chain) is described in this entry. The data are from a study of blood T cell repertoires in COVID-19. Study-level information: There were acute and convalescent COVID-19 samples, and they came from the United States, Italy and Spain. T cells, B-cell-depleted T cells, or PBMCs supplied cDNA or gDNA.

In the study's own analysis: Estimated nucleated cell counts came from reference gene primer amplification. Using immunoSEQ multiplex PCR, the repertoire was profiled, and TCRdb retains in-frame clones only, with some absent. The V and J calls and clone size come from that table; D and trimming were worked out from the DNA. The sample has more than 250,000 clones, around 89% seen once. Germline-derived CDR1 and CDR2 are LGHDT and YNNKEL (reference sequence). V gave up 2 bases and J gave up 4 bases, with 17 bases separating them. CDR3 length: 16 residues. Sequenced: peripheral blood. The sequence was obtained from a woman aged 25 to 45 with COVID-19, enrolled during active disease. V usage is TRBV3-1 (or the pseudogene TRBV3-2) and J usage is TRBJ1-1; TRBD1 might be the D (6 bases). Written as DNA, the CDR3 is TGTGCCAGCAGCCAATGGGGCGGGGGGCAGGTCACTGAAGCTTTCTTT. This encodes CASSQWGGGQVTEAFF.